One sample yielded the 14 T cell receptor beta chains listed below, sequenced in a study of T cell responses to AZD1222 COVID-19 vaccine. This table comes from immunoSEQ multiplex PCR, and its TCRdb copy is limited to in-frame clones, with some not included. The top ten clones hold roughly 7.1% of a sample with approximately 140,000 clones, about 90% of them seen once. This material consisted of peripheral blood, taken 28 days after the second dose of the MenACWY control vaccine. Every receptor here comes from an adult who received the MenACWY meningococcal vaccine as a control.

This chain joins TRBV7-9 and TRBJ2-2; 13 bases map to TRBD2. This CDR3 has 16 residues. Germline V CDR1 and CDR2: SEHNR, FQNEAQ (reference sequence). Trimming cost V 4 bases and J 6 bases; bases outside gene matches: 5. The CDR3: CASSSLAGGPSGELFF. Written as DNA, the CDR3 is TGTGCCAGCAGCTCACTAGCGGGAGGGCCATCCGGGGAGCTGTTTTTT.

This rearrangement joins TRBV6-2 or TRBV6-3 to TRBJ1-4; a weak D match, TRBD1 (5 bases). The CDR3 has 15 residues. CDR1 is MNHEY, CDR2 SVGEGT, per germline. Trimming stripped 5 bases from V and 8 bases from J, with 18 bases between. CDR3 in DNA: TGTGCCAGCAGTCCAGGGACCGCGGGGCCCGAAAAACTGTTTTTT. Translation: CASSPGTAGPEKLFF.

The chain employs TRBV18 and TRBJ1-2; 9 bases map to TRBD1. Looked up from germline, CDR1 is KGHSH and CDR2 is LQKENI. CDR3 length: 15 residues. With 3 bases clipped from V and 5 bases from J, the junction kept 7 bases outside the gene matches. The CDR3 protein is CASSPDGTGNYGYTF. In DNA form, the CDR3 reads TGTGCCAGCTCACCCGACGGGACAGGGAATTATGGCTACACCTTC.

The sample holds one count of this clone. This chain uses TRBV11-1 with TRBJ2-5; D remains unclear. In germline, CDR1 is SGHAT, CDR2 FQDESV (reference sequence). The CDR3 sequence is 13 residues long. Trimming pared 5 bases from V and 2 bases from J, leaving 9 bases between. The CDR3 is CASSPPEQETQYF. Here the CDR3 DNA reads TGTGCCAGCAGCCCCCCGGAGCAAGAGACCCAGTACTTC.

This chain joins TRBV11-2 and TRBJ1-2; a possible D gene is TRBD1 (5 bases). This CDR3 has 16 residues. Germline-derived CDR1 and CDR2 are SGHAT and FQNNGV. The ends were cut back, 5 bases at V and 0 bases at J, with 16 bases in the middle. The CDR3 protein is CASSRRPQGSNYGYTF. The DNA of the CDR3 is TGTGCCAGCAGCCGGAGGCCCCAGGGATCTAACTATGGCTACACCTTC.

The chain has TRBV6-5 and TRBJ2-5; 10 bases line up with TRBD2. V dropped 9 bases and J dropped 4; count of bases not matched to a gene: 2. The germline CDR1 and CDR2 sequences are MNHEY and SVGAGI. The CDR3 is 12 residues long. The CDR3: CASRLAGETQYF. The DNA for the CDR3 is TGTGCCAGTCGACTAGCGGGAGAGACCCAGTACTTC.

This chain connects TRBV19 to TRBJ1-6, with 7 nucleotides matching TRBD1. From germline, CDR1 is LNHDA and CDR2 SQIVND (reference sequence). The CDR3 has 16 amino acids. The V segment lost 3 bases and the J segment 11 bases; nucleotides outside the gene matches: 13. CDR3 loop: CASSIFGTESRTPLHF. As DNA, the CDR3 is TGTGCCAGTAGTATTTTCGGGACAGAGTCACGGACACCCCTCCACTTT.

The gene calls are TRBV7-6 and TRBJ2-7, with 10 bases lining up with TRBD2. Germline CDR1 is SGHVS and CDR2 is FNYEAQ. This CDR3 is built from 16 residues. After removal of 1 base from V and 2 bases from J, the junction contained 5 bases not matched to a gene. The CDR3 sequence is CASSLGASGSAYEQYF. CDR3 nucleotides: TGTGCCAGCAGCTTAGGGGCTAGCGGGAGTGCCTACGAGCAGTACTTC.

The V call is TRBV11-3, the J call TRBJ2-2, with a tentative D call TRBD2 (7 bases). Germline assignment: CDR1 SGHNT and CDR2 YENEEA. V lost 5 bases, J lost 7 bases, and 20 bases lay in between. This CDR3 region has 16 residues. The CDR3 region is CASSPRGGGGGGELFF. CDR3 nucleotide sequence: TGTGCCAGCAGCCCCCGCGGAGGGGGGGGAGGCGGGGAGCTGTTTTTT.

The chain uses TRBV14 and TRBJ1-4; a weak D match, TRBD1 (5 bases). V was shortened by 2 bases and J by 15 bases, with 16 bases between the two germline ends. Germline CDR1 reads SGHDN; CDR2 reads FVKESK. The CDR3 extends over 13 amino acids. CDR3: CASSQMGPGRLFF. DNA for the CDR3: TGTGCCAGCAGCCAAATGGGACCGGGCAGATTGTTTTTT. Complete variable domain (other parts from reference TRBV14 and TRBJ1-4): EAGVTQFPSHSVIEKGQTVTLRCDPISGHDNLYWYRRVMGKEIKFLLHFVKESKQDESGMPNNRFLAERTGGTYSTLKVQPAELEDSGVYFCASSQMGPGRLFFGSGTQLSVL.

This chain joins TRBV29-1 and TRBJ2-7; D possibly corresponds to TRBD2 (5 bases). V was cut by 5 bases and J by 7 bases, with 12 bases left in between. Germline V gene data show CDR1 as SQVTM and CDR2 as ANQGSEA. This CDR3 region has 11 residues. CDR3 in amino acids: CSVTSDFEQYF. The CDR3 DNA follows: TGCAGCGTTACGTCGGACTTTGAGCAGTACTTC.

The gene calls are TRBV6-2 or TRBV6-3 and TRBJ1-5; tentatively, D is TRBD1 (6 bases). The ends were cut back, 2 bases at V and 7 bases at J, with 15 bases in the middle. The CDR3 is made up of 15 amino acids. Looked up from germline, CDR1 is MNHEY and CDR2 is SVGEGT. The CDR3 nucleotides are TGTGCCAGCAGTTACCCCTCACAGGGCGGGCAGCCCCAGCATTTT. It is translated as CASSYPSQGGQPQHF.

This chain joins TRBV5-1 and TRBJ1-1; D unclear. The length of the CDR3 is 14 residues. V lost 0 bases, J lost 4 bases, and 10 bases lay in between. Germline CDR1 and CDR2: SGHRS and YFSETQ. The DNA of the CDR3 is TGCGCCAGCAGCTTGGGGCGGGGAAGCACTGAAGCTTTCTTT. It encodes CASSLGRGSTEAFF.

This chain uses TRBV19 with TRBJ2-7; 9 nucleotides align to TRBD1. The J segment lost 4 bases and the V segment lost 2 bases, leaving 6 bases of the junction unmatched. CDR1 LNHDA and CDR2 SQIVND come from the germline V gene (reference sequence). The CDR3 loop spans 15 amino acids. The CDR3 nucleotides are TGTGCCAGTAGTATATCCACAGGGGGCAGTTACGAGCAGTACTTC. Translation gives CASSISTGGSYEQYF.